The clone carrying this TCR beta chain showed up just a few times. Its target is not known. One heparinised draw, averaging roughly 100 mL, was taken per donor. The sample belongs to a study of beta chain features in type 1 diabetes. Study details: Examined across all samples were some 110 million sorted cells.

Regarding the study as a whole: All four CD4+ subsets from Type 1 diabetes patients carried moderately but significantly shorter TCRB CDR3s. High TCR expression in some cells could lead to their over-representation in cDNA sequencing. Fewer junction insertions and more nucleotide deletions appeared in type 1 diabetes patients.

Reverse transcribing all isolated RNA meant expressed TCRB transcripts were sequenced. TCRdb's table, derived via immunoSEQ multiplex PCR, lists solely in-frame clones and lacks some. Among 500,000 to 850,000 clones listed, 11% to 15% were seen once. There are 14 residues in the CDR3. Germline CDR1 and CDR2: SGHRS and YFSETQ. Trimming shortened V by 0 bases and J by 6 bases, and 9 bases separated the two germline ends. The rearrangement links TRBV5-1 to TRBJ2-2; no clear D. This clonotype originated in a man aged 18 to 29 with type 1 diabetes. The specimen sequenced was naive CD4+ T cells from blood. The CDR3 sequence: CASSLVRPAGELFF. The CDR3 DNA sequence: TGCGCCAGCAGCTTGGTTAGGCCAGCCGGGGAGCTGTTTTTT.